In its sample, the clone carrying this T cell receptor (beta chain) was seen a few times. Its cognate antigen is unknown. The data derive from a study of CD8 T cells in ankylosing spondylitis. V lost 0 bases and J 4 bases, leaving 10 bases between the germline ends. Germline assignment: CDR1 SGHDN and CDR2 FVKESK. CDR3 length equals 14 residues. Findings and caveats of the study: According to the report, clones linked to the disease were significantly enriched in matched synovial fluid samples taken from ankylosing spondylitis patients. What seemed typical of ankylosing spondylitis blood was a TCR beta motif built from fewer than ten highly homologous variants. Some of these motif variants have turned up before, in reports on reactive arthritis synovial fluid and blood.

5'-RACE, quantitative and with molecular barcodes, yielded the TCR beta libraries. One entry per CDR3 protein results from TCRdb running MiXCR on the 5' RACE reads. This sample has approximately 540,000 distinct CDR3 sequences, with about 13% found just once. The receptor was isolated from a male donor with ankylosing spondylitis. J is TRBJ2-7 and V is TRBV14; D remains ambiguous. Material for sequencing was blood, either unsorted or a sorted T cell fraction (not recorded which). As DNA, the CDR3 is TGTGCCAGCAGCCAAGACCCGGGTGCGTACGAGCAGTACTTC. This encodes CASSQDPGAYEQYF.